The subject of this entry is one TCR beta chain. The antigen remains undetermined. This sample is part of a study of cytomegalovirus exposure and HLA in healthy donors. TCRdb's table, derived via immunoSEQ multiplex PCR, lists solely in-frame clones and lacks some. The repertoire holds some 80,000 clones, with 95% to 97% as singletons. General study points: Rare sequences made up most TCRs, while some public TCRs were found in many donors. CMV antigen specificity of three CMV-associated chains was confirmed in vitro. Researchers catalogued 160 or so TCR beta chains as cytomegalovirus-associated.

The donors were members of the validation cohort comprising over a hundred subjects, separate from the roughly 670-subject first cohort. The germline gives CDR1 MGHRA, CDR2 YSYEKL. The CDR3 sequence is 15 residues long. Trimming cost V 1 base and J 2 bases; bases outside gene matches: 1. This TCR was recovered from a woman aged 18-29 years in good health and CMV-seronegative. The sample consisted of PBMCs. The chain combines TRBV4-1 with TRBJ2-1, with 8 bases fitting TRBD2. The CDR3 DNA sequence: TGCGCCAGCAGCCAAGGTAGCGGGGCCTACAATGAGCAGTTCTTC. Translated, it gives CASSQGSGAYNEQFF.